The sample holds one count of the clone carrying this TCR beta chain. The target antigen is unknown. This entry is derived from a study of lymphopenia after photon versus proton radiotherapy. Clones were sequenced by immunoSEQ multiplex PCR, and TCRdb holds only the in-frame ones, with some missing. The sample has about 18,000 clones, around 85% seen once. V lost 3 bases and J lost 4; bases outside the gene matches: 5. The germline CDR1 and CDR2 sequences are LGHNA and YNFKEQ. CDR3 length: 15 amino acids. Notes on the study in general: Post-nadir diversity loss with photons came from oligoclonal expansion, particularly CD8+ Temra cells. Relative stability marked proton patients; photon patients lost diversity and naive cells.

The receptor's source is a man between 65 and 85 years old with pancreatic cancer. Sequenced here: peripheral blood, sampled from a patient treated with proton-based radiotherapy. This chain joins TRBV4-2 and TRBJ2-5; 10 bases are shared with TRBD1. DNA of the CDR3: TGTGCCAGCAGCCAGGGACAGGGGTGGGGAGAGACCCAGTACTTC. Residues: CASSQGQGWGETQYF.